Presented here are 15 T cell receptor beta chains from one specimen sequenced in a study of blood T cell repertoires in COVID-19. The protocol was immunoSEQ multiplex PCR, while the TCRdb copy is restricted to in-frame clones and leaves out a portion. The table lists about 330,000 clones, approximately 88% of them singletons. Sequencing used peripheral blood. The receptors shown here come from a woman aged 50 to 65 with active or convalescent COVID-19.

The table lists this clone with a count of one. The chain has TRBV27 and TRBJ2-3; no firm D call. CDR3 length: 14 residues. From germline, CDR1 is MNHEY and CDR2 SMNVEV (reference sequence). V dropped 0 bases and J dropped 0 bases, with 4 bases sitting between them. The CDR3: CASSLSASTDTQYF. The DNA of the CDR3 is TGTGCCAGCAGTTTATCAGCTAGCACAGATACGCAGTATTTT.

This clone was detected only a few times. The chain uses TRBV7-3 and TRBJ2-7; the D is unclear. The germline gives CDR1 SGHTA, CDR2 FQGTGA. Trimming shortened V by 7 bases and J by 5 bases, and 15 bases separated the two germline ends. CDR3 size: 13 residues. This CDR3 reads CASKLRPRDEQYF. The CDR3 DNA sequence: TGTGCCAGCAAATTGCGGCCCCGGGACGAGCAGTACTTC.

J is TRBJ2-4 and V is TRBV28; 7 positions agree with TRBD1. Germline V gene sequence: CDR1 MDHEN, CDR2 SYDVKM. CDR3 size: 14 residues. J gave up 6 bases and V 6 bases, and 8 bases lay outside the gene matches. The DNA of the CDR3 is TGTGCCAGCAGCCTCCCCCGACAGGGAAACATTCAGTACTTC. This translates into CASSLPRQGNIQYF.

The chain uses TRBV7-9 and TRBJ1-1; the D is unclear. The germline CDR1 and CDR2 sequences are SEHNR and FQNEAQ (reference sequence). CDR3 length: 12 amino acids. V was pared by 1 base and J by 6 bases, with 6 bases between. Here the CDR3 reads CASSLEEAEAFF. The CDR3, as DNA: TGTGCCAGCAGCTTAGAGGAGGCTGAAGCTTTCTTT.

This clone was observed a single time. The chain couples TRBV5-4 to TRBJ1-2; 7 positions agree with TRBD1. The CDR3 has 14 amino acids. Germline V gene lookup returns CDR1 SGHNT and CDR2 YYREEE (reference sequence). The junction had 10 bases not matched to a gene; V was cut back by 7 bases and J by 4 bases. The CDR3 reads CASRSAGGVYGYTF. In DNA form, the CDR3 reads TGTGCCAGCCGGTCGGCAGGGGGTGTCTATGGCTACACCTTC.

The V call is TRBV28, the J call TRBJ1-2; D uncertain. V gave up 2 bases and J gave up 7 bases, with 11 bases separating them. The germline V gene has CDR1 MDHEN and CDR2 SYDVKM. This CDR3 has 13 amino acids. The CDR3 protein is CASSLALPGGYTF. CDR3 nucleotide sequence: TGTGCCAGCAGTTTAGCCCTCCCCGGTGGCTACACCTTC.

This clone appeared once. The chain is built from TRBV7-9 and TRBJ2-2, with 8 bases that match TRBD1. V shed 6 bases and J 4 bases; nucleotides not matched to a gene: 10. The CDR3 has 16 amino acids. CDR1 and CDR2 (germline): SEHNR, FQNEAQ (reference sequence). DNA for the CDR3: TGTGCCAGCAGTTTCACAGGGGGTCGTGGCACCGGGGAGCTGTTTTTT. Translated: CASSFTGGRGTGELFF.

This CDR3 is CASSFDRGRTEAFF. The CDR3 DNA is TGTGCCAGCAGCTTTGACAGGGGGCGCACTGAAGCTTTCTTT. The chain has TRBV5-4 and TRBJ1-1; 10 positions match TRBD1. Unmatched junction bases numbered 2, after V lost 2 bases and J lost 4 bases. CDR3 size: 14 residues. Looked up from germline, CDR1 is SGHNT and CDR2 is YYREEE (reference sequence).

About this clone: Other DNA sequences from this sample encode an identical CDR3 as well. The chain is built from TRBV27 and TRBJ2-6; possible D gene TRBD2, 5 bases. Germline assignment: CDR1 MNHEY and CDR2 SMNVEV (reference sequence). V lost 2 bases to trimming and J lost 1 base, with 9 bases between them. This CDR3 contains 16 residues. Written as DNA, the CDR3 is TGTGCCAGCAGTTTAGGACCGGGATCTGGGGCCAACGTCCTGACTTTC. Amino acid sequence: CASSLGPGSGANVLTF. Looking up the rest from reference TRBV27 and TRBJ2-6 gives the full variable domain: EAQVTQNPRYLITVTGKKLTVTCSQNMNHEYMSWYRQDPGLGLRQIYYSMNVEVTDKGDVPEGYKVSRKEKRNFPLILESPSPNQTSLYFCASSLGPGSGANVLTFGAGSRLTVL.

The V and J genes are TRBV5-1 and TRBJ2-1, with 7 bases matching TRBD2. V shed 0 bases, J shed 2 bases, and the junction held 5 bases outside the gene matches. Germline lookup yields CDR1 SGHRS and CDR2 YFSETQ. CDR3 length equals 16 residues. CDR3 region: CASSLALAAAYNEQFF. CDR3 nucleotide sequence: TGCGCCAGCAGCTTGGCGCTAGCGGCGGCCTACAATGAGCAGTTCTTC.

The V gene is TRBV2, the J gene TRBJ2-7, with 10 bases lining up with TRBD2. Losses at the gene ends were 6 bases for V and 4 bases for J; bases not matched to a gene: 3. This CDR3 contains 13 residues. The germline V gene has CDR1 SNHLY and CDR2 FYNNEI. The chain's CDR3 is CASSGLAAYEQYF. CDR3 sequence (DNA): TGTGCCAGCAGCGGACTAGCGGCATACGAGCAGTACTTC. Using reference TRBV2 and TRBJ2-7 for the parts outside the CDR3, the full variable domain is EPEVTQTPSHQVTQMGQEVILRCVPISNHLYFYWYRQILGQKVEFLVSFYNNEISEKSEIFDDQFSVERPDGSNFTLKIRSTKLEDSAMYFCASSGLAAYEQYFGPGTRLTVT.

This clone was counted only a few times. This chain links TRBV7-8 with TRBJ2-7, with D unresolved. V dropped 2 bases and J dropped 4 bases, with 9 bases sitting between them. The germline CDR1 and CDR2 sequences are SGHVS and FQNEAQ. The CDR3 is 13 residues long. The CDR3 nucleotides read TGTGCCAGCAGCTTAAATACAGCTTACGAGCAGTACTTC. This gives the protein CASSLNTAYEQYF.

CDR3 DNA: TGTGCCTGGAGTACCGGGACAGGGCGAGAGACCCAGTACTTC. Translation: CAWSTGTGRETQYF. The chain joins TRBV30 to TRBJ2-5; 9 bases match TRBD1. J was trimmed by 4 bases and V by 2 bases; bases with no gene match: 5. Germline V CDR1 and CDR2: GTSNPN, SVGIG (reference sequence). The CDR3 extends over 14 amino acids.

The chain recombines TRBV20-1 with TRBJ1-2, with a tentative D call TRBD1 (6 bases). This CDR3 is built from 11 residues. Germline CDR1 DFQATT, CDR2 SNEGSKA (reference sequence). Trimming left V 6 bases short and J 4 bases short, with 9 bases between. CDR3 bases: TGCAGTGCCTCGGACAGCTATGGCTACACCTTC. Translated: CSASDSYGYTF.

The chain is built from TRBV15 and TRBJ2-2; D is uncertain. CDR1 and CDR2 from the germline V gene are LNHNV and YYDKDF (reference sequence). The CDR3 loop spans 16 amino acids. Trimming took 6 bases from V and 1 from J, leaving 15 bases between them. DNA of the CDR3: TGTGCCACCAGACCTCTTTTGTACAAGAACACCGGGGAGCTGTTTTTT. The encoded protein is CATRPLLYKNTGELFF.